The 25 T cell receptor beta chains listed next were all sequenced from one sample in a study of blood T cells in healthy people across ages. Sample-barcoded 5' priming and a J-beta primer mix drove a second PCR of roughly 7 to 11 cycles. TCRdb ran MiXCR on the 5' RACE reads and lists one entry per CDR3 protein. This sample has fewer than 900,000 distinct CDR3 sequences, with under 40% found just once. Sequencing was done on a sample of blood. These TCRs come from a man aged 18 to 29 in good health.

A few counts support this clonotype. The rearrangement uses TRBV5-1 and TRBJ2-3; D assignment may be TRBD1 or TRBD2 (5 bases each). The CDR3 is made up of 14 amino acids. Deletions cut 5 bases from V and 0 bases from J, with 10 bases between. Germline V gives CDR1 SGHRS, CDR2 YFSETQ. The CDR3 sequence: CASRGEFSTDTQYF. For the CDR3, the DNA is TGCGCCAGCAGAGGGGAGTTTAGCACAGATACGCAGTATTTT.

V usage is TRBV12-3 or TRBV12-4 and J usage is TRBJ1-2; D unclear. The CDR3 is 14 residues long. Trimming stripped 5 bases from V and 7 bases from J, with 17 bases between. The CDR3 region is CASSLSPRTGGYTF. CDR3 DNA: TGTGCCAGCAGTCTTTCCCCCCGGACGGGTGGCTACACCTTC.

This CDR3 is CASSSVTGVINQPQHF. CDR3 nucleotide sequence: TGTGCCAGCAGCTCCGTAACAGGGGTCATCAATCAGCCCCAGCATTTT. The chain uses TRBV7-2 and TRBJ1-5; 7 bases match TRBD1. Germline V gene sequence: CDR1 SGHTA, CDR2 FQGNSA. CDR3 size: 16 residues. Losses at the gene ends were 4 bases for V and 3 bases for J; bases not matched to a gene: 9.

This clonotype was seen just once. Compared with germline, one end of the junction differs, possibly owing to a read error. This sequence joins TRBV5-5 and TRBJ1-4, with 7 bases fitting TRBD1. The CDR3 spans 14 residues. Germline loops: CDR1 SGHKS, CDR2 YYEKEE (reference sequence). The CDR3 sequence is CASSRGQSNEKLSF. DNA of the CDR3: TGTGCCAGCAGCAGGGGACAGTCTAATGAAAAACTGTCTTTT.

The chain links TRBV20-1 to TRBJ2-5, with D unresolved. With 6 bases removed from V and 5 bases from J, the gap between germline ends came to 16 bases. This CDR3 is built from 13 residues. CDR1 is DFQATT, CDR2 SNEGSKA, per germline (reference sequence). In nucleotides, the CDR3 is TGCAGTGCCGTAGATAAGGCCCGGGAGACCCAGTACTTC. This encodes CSAVDKARETQYF.

About this clonotype itself: A much more abundant neighbour one base away suggests this may be a read error. The chain uses TRBV7-6 and TRBJ2-5, with no clear D. Per the germline V gene, CDR1 is SGHVS and CDR2 is FNYEAQ. This CDR3 has 15 residues. Trimming pared 4 bases from V and 11 bases from J, leaving 23 bases between. This CDR3 reads CASSSTQNLVNEQYF. The CDR3 DNA is TGTGCCAGCAGCTCGACACAGAATTTGGTGAATGAGCAGTACTTC.

There are a few counts of this clonotype. The rearrangement uses TRBV30 and TRBJ1-1, with D perhaps matching TRBD1 (5 bases). The CDR3 length is 12 residues. Trimming left V 4 bases short and J 8 bases short, with 14 bases between. CDR1 GTSNPN and CDR2 SVGIG come from the germline V gene (reference sequence). CDR3 residues: CAWNQGWSEAFF. The CDR3 DNA sequence: TGTGCCTGGAACCAGGGATGGTCGGAAGCTTTCTTT.

Note on this clonotype: One base away lies a much larger clone, so this may be a sequencing read error. The V call is TRBV10-3, the J call TRBJ1-2; D remains ambiguous. Germline values: CDR1 ENHRY, CDR2 SYGVKD. Trimming cost V 4 bases and J 4 bases, with 13 bases left between them. The CDR3 is 14 residues long. This chain's CDR3 is CAISAEVGSYGYTF. CDR3 coding DNA: TGTGCCATCAGTGCCGAGGTAGGGAGCTATGGCTACACCTTC.

The chain employs TRBV12-3 or TRBV12-4 and TRBJ1-4, with TRBD1 as a possible D gene (6 bases). With 5 bases removed from V and 8 bases from J, the gap between germline ends came to 18 bases. CDR3 size: 15 residues. CDR3: CASSHTGTGGEKLFF. The CDR3, as DNA: TGTGCCAGCAGTCACACAGGGACTGGGGGGGAAAAACTGTTTTTT.

V is TRBV27 and J is TRBJ2-2; 7 bases map to TRBD1. CDR3 length: 17 amino acids. J gave up 1 base and V 7 bases, and 12 bases lay outside the gene matches. Germline V CDR1 and CDR2: MNHEY, SMNVEV (reference sequence). CDR3 sequence (DNA): TGTGCCAGCACCTTACTCCCGGGACAGAGGAACACCGGGGAGCTGTTTTTT. Protein sequence: CASTLLPGQRNTGELFF.

CDR3 residues: CASSPYTGPSTGELFF. The CDR3 nucleotides are TGTGCCAGCAGCCCCTACACAGGGCCTTCAACCGGGGAGCTGTTTTTT. The rearrangement uses TRBV5-5 and TRBJ2-2; TRBD1 is a possible D gene (6 bases). V lost 4 bases, J lost 5 bases, and 18 bases lay in between. Germline V lookup: CDR1 SGHKS, CDR2 YYEKEE (reference sequence). The CDR3 is 16 amino acids.

The CDR3 nucleotides are TGCGCCAGCAGCTTGGGAGGGGTTGTCGGTCAATACGAGCAGTACTTC. Protein: CASSLGGVVGQYEQYF. J is TRBJ2-7 and V is TRBV5-1; D is possibly TRBD1 or TRBD2 (5 bases each). The CDR3 length is 16 residues. Germline V gene sequence: CDR1 SGHRS, CDR2 YFSETQ. Trimming removed 0 bases from V and 4 bases from J, with 17 bases in between.

The rearrangement links TRBV12-3 or TRBV12-4 to TRBJ2-7; a weak D match, TRBD2 (5 bases). Trimming removed 4 bases at V and 3 bases at J, with 10 bases between. The CDR3 consists of 13 residues. In DNA form, the CDR3 reads TGTGCCAGCAGTTACCGGGGTTTCTACGAGCAGTACTTC. This sequence encodes CASSYRGFYEQYF.

The chain links TRBV7-2 to TRBJ2-5; tentatively, D is TRBD1 (6 bases). TRBJ2-7 matches the DNA end more closely, so the J call is doubtful. CDR1 and CDR2 from the germline V gene are SGHTA and FQGNSA. The CDR3 length is 13 residues. The CDR3 here is CASSFQGQYEQYF. The CDR3 nucleotides are TGTGCCAGCAGCTTTCAGGGGCAGTACGAGCAGTACTTC.

This chain connects TRBV12-3 or TRBV12-4 to TRBJ1-1; D gene uncertain. Trimming removed 7 bases at V and 5 bases at J, with 14 bases between. The CDR3 length is 13 residues. As DNA, the CDR3 is TGTGCCAGCACTCAGAGGGAGGGAACTGAAGCTTTCTTT. Its translation is CASTQREGTEAFF.

This clonotype was detected only a few times. The J gene is TRBJ2-1, the V gene TRBV2; TRBD1 might be the D (5 bases). V lost 8 bases and J 7 bases, leaving 12 bases between the germline ends. The CDR3 has 12 residues. Germline CDR1 SNHLY, CDR2 FYNNEI. The DNA of the CDR3 is TGTGCCAGCTTGCAGGGTCGGAATGAGCAGTTCTTC. Translation gives CASLQGRNEQFF. The full variable domain, its missing parts supplied by reference TRBV2 and TRBJ2-1, is EPEVTQTPSHQVTQMGQEVILRCVPISNHLYFYWYRQILGQKVEFLVSFYNNEISEKSEIFDDQFSVERPDGSNFTLKIRSTKLEDSAMYFCASLQGRNEQFFGPGTRLTVL.

The CDR3 DNA sequence: TGCGCCAGCAGCCAAGAAGGGACCATGCCCTCCCAGCCCCAGCATTTT. Protein product: CASSQEGTMPSQPQHF. This chain uses TRBV4-1 with TRBJ1-5, with a possible D match to TRBD1 (5 bases). Germline CDR1 MGHRA, CDR2 YSYEKL. V was cut by 0 bases and J by 7 bases, with 16 bases left in between. CDR3 length: 16 amino acids.

This clonotype has only one observation. The chain combines TRBV4-1 with TRBJ2-1; 12 positions match TRBD2. The J call is uncertain, as TRBJ2-7 better fits the DNA end. The CDR3 has 18 residues. Germline assignment: CDR1 MGHRA and CDR2 YSYEKL. The CDR3 sequence: CASSPGLAGPSSYNEQYF. The CDR3, as DNA: TGCGCCAGCAGCCCAGGACTAGCGGGGCCGAGCTCCTACAATGAGCAGTACTTC.

For this clonotype: Given a much more abundant clone one base away, this may be a read error. The chain links TRBV12-3 or TRBV12-4 to TRBJ1-2; D gene unclear. This CDR3 contains 12 residues. The V end was cut by 6 bases, the J end by 10 bases, with 15 bases between. This CDR3 is CASSHDRADYTF. DNA of the CDR3: TGTGCCAGCAGCCACGACCGTGCAGACTACACCTTC.

V and J are TRBV9 and TRBJ2-3, with 12 nucleotides matching TRBD2. Germline CDR1 SGDLS, CDR2 YYNGEE. J lost 5 bases, V lost 2 bases, and 6 bases had no gene match. CDR3 size: 16 residues. CDR3 nucleotide sequence: TGTGCCAGCAGCGTCCTAGCGGGGGGGCAGGAAGATACGCAGTATTTT. It encodes CASSVLAGGQEDTQYF.

The chain uses TRBV29-1 and TRBJ1-1; D is unresolved. The length of the CDR3 is 13 residues. V was trimmed by 7 bases and J by 2 bases, leaving 14 bases between them. Germline lookup yields CDR1 SQVTM and CDR2 ANQGSEA. CDR3 in DNA: TGCAGCGGTGCACTGAGTGGAAACACTGAAGCTTTCTTT. It codes for CSGALSGNTEAFF.

J is TRBJ2-7 and V is TRBV3-1; a possible D gene is TRBD2 (6 bases). Germline CDR1 LGHDT, CDR2 YNNKEL (reference sequence). Trimming took 4 bases from V and 7 from J, leaving 14 bases between them. The CDR3 is made up of 13 amino acids. CDR3 sequence reads: CASSPRLEGEQYF. The DNA for the CDR3 is TGTGCCAGCAGCCCGCGACTAGAGGGTGAGCAGTACTTC.

This clonotype occurred a few times. The rearrangement uses TRBV12-3 or TRBV12-4 and TRBJ2-5; possible D gene TRBD1, 5 bases. V lost 5 bases and J lost 7, with 14 bases in between. The CDR3 spans 13 residues. The CDR3 loop is CASSGHTRGTQYF. The CDR3, as DNA: TGTGCCAGCAGTGGACACACGAGAGGGACCCAGTACTTC.

About this clonotype: With a much larger clone just one base away, this may be a read error. This rearrangement joins TRBV29-1 to TRBJ2-7; D might be TRBD2 (7 bases). V lost 6 bases and J lost 9, with 27 bases in between. The germline V gene encodes CDR1 SQVTM and CDR2 ANQGSEA. CDR3 size: 15 residues. CDR3: CSVPGGPLTGQSQYF. DNA of the CDR3: TGCAGCGTCCCGGGGGGCCCATTGACAGGTCAATCGCAGTACTTC.

This clonotype has just a few counts. This rearrangement joins TRBV12-3 or TRBV12-4 to TRBJ2-5; D is unresolved. Between the trimmed V and J ends, which lost 2 bases and 7 bases, there was a span of 14 bases. The CDR3 extends over 14 amino acids. The CDR3 protein is CASSLLPQIGTQYF. DNA for the CDR3: TGTGCCAGCAGTTTATTGCCACAGATCGGGACCCAGTACTTC.